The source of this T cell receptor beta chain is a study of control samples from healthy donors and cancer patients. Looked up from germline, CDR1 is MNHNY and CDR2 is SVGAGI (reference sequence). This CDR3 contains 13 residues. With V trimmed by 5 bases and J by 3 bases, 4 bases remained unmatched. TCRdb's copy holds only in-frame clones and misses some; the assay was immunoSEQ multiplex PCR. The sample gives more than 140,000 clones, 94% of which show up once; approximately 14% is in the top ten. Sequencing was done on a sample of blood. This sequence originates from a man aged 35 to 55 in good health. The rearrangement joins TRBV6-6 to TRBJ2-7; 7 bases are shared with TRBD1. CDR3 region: CASSRDSVYEQYF. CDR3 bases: TGTGCCAGCAGTCGGGACAGCGTCTACGAGCAGTACTTC.